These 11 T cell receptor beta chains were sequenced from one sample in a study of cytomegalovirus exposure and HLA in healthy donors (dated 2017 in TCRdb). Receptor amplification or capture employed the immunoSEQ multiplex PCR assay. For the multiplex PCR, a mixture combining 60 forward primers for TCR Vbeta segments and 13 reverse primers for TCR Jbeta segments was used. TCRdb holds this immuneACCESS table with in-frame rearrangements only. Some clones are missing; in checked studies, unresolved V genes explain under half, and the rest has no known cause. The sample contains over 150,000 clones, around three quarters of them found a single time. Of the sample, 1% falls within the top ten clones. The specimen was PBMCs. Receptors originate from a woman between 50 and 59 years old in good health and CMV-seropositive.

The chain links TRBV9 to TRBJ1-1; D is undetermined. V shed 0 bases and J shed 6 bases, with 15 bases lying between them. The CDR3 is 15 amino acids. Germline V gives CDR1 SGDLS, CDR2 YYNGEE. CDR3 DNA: TGTGCCAGCAGCGTAGAAGGGAGGTTAGGCGCTGAAGCTTTCTTT. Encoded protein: CASSVEGRLGAEAFF. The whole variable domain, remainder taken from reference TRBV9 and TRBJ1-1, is DSGVTQTPKHLITATGQRVTLRCSPRSGDLSVYWYQQSLDQGLQFLIQYYNGEERAKGNILERFSAQQFPDLHSELNLSSLELGDSALYFCASSVEGRLGAEAFFGQGTRLTVV.

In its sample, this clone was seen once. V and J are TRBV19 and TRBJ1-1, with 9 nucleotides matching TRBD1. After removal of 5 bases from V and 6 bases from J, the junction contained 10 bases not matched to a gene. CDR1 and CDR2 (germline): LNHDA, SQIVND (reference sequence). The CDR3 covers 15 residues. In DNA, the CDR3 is TGTGCCAGTAGTTCCCTAGGGACAGGGTTCGCTGAAGCTTTCTTT. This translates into CASSSLGTGFAEAFF.

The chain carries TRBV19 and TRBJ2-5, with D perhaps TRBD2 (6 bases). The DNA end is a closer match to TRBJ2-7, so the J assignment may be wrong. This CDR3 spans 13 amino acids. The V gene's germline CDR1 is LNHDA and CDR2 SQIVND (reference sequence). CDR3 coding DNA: TGTGCCAGTAGTCGGGGCAGGGAGGTCGAGCAGTACTTC. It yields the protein CASSRGREVEQYF.

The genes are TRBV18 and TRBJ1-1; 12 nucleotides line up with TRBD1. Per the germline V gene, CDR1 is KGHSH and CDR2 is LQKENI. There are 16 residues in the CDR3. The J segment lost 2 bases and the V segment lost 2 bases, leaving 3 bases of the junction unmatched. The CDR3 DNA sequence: TGTGCCAGCTCACCAGGGACAGGGGGCATTAACACTGAAGCTTTCTTT. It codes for CASSPGTGGINTEAFF.

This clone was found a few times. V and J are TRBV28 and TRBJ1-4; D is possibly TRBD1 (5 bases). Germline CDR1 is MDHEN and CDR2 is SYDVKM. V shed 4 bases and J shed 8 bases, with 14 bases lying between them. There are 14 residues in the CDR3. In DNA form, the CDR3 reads TGTGCCAGCAGTTCCAGGGAGGTAAAGGAAAAACTGTTTTTT. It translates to CASSSREVKEKLFF.

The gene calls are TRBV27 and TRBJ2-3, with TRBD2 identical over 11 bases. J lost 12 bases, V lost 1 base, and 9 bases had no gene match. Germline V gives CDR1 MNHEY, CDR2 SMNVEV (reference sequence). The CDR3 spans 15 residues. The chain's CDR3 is CASSLYSGGEEKQYF. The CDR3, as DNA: TGTGCCAGCAGTTTATATAGCGGGGGGGAAGAGAAACAGTATTTT.

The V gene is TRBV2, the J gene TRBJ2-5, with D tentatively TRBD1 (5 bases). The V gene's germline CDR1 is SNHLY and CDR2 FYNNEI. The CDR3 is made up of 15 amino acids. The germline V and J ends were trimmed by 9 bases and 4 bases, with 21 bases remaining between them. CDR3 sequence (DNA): TGTGCCAGTAGGATCGGGCAGGGCGTGATAGAGACCCAGTACTTC. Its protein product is CASRIGQGVIETQYF.

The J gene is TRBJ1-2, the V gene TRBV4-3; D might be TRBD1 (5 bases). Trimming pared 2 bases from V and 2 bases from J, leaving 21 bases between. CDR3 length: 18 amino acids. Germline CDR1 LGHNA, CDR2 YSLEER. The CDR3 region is CASSQPPSGVRGNYGYTF. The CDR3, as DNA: TGCGCCAGCAGCCAACCCCCCTCGGGTGTAAGGGGAAACTATGGCTACACCTTC.

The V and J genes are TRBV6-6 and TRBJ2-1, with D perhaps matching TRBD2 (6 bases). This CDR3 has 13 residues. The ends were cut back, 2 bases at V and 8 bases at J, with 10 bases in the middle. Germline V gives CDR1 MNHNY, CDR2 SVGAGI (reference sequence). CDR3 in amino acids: CASSYVEGDEQFF. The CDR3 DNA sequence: TGTGCCAGCAGTTACGTGGAGGGCGATGAGCAGTTCTTC.

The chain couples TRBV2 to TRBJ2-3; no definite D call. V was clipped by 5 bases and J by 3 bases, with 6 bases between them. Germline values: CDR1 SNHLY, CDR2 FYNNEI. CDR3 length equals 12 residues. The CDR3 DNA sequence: TGTGCCAGCAGTCTAACTACAGATACGCAGTATTTT. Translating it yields CASSLTTDTQYF.

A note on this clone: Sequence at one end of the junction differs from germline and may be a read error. The CDR3 DNA follows: TGTGCTAGCAGCCAAGGGACAGGGAAAGGTCAGCCCCAGCATTTT. Protein sequence: CASSQGTGKGQPQHF. The J gene is TRBJ1-5, the V gene TRBV7-7; 9 nucleotides line up with TRBD1. Looked up from germline, CDR1 is SSHAT and CDR2 is FNYEAQ (reference sequence). CDR3 length equals 15 residues.